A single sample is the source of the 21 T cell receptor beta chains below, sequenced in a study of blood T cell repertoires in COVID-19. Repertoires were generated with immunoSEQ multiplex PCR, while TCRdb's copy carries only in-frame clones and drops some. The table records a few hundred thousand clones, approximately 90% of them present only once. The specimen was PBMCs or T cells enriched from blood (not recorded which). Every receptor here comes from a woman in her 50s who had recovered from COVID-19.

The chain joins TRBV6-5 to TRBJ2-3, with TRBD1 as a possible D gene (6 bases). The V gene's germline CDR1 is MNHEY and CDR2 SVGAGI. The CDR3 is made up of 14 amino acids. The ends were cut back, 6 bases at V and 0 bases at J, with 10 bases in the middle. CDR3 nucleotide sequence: TGTGCCAGCAGGCGGACAGTGAGCACAGATACGCAGTATTTT. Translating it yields CASRRTVSTDTQYF.

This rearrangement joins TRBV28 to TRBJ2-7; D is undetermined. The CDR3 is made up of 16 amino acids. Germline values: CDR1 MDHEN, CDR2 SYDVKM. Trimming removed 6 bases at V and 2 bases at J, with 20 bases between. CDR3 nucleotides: TGTGCCAGCAGCCGTTTCGGTCAGTCCGAGGCCTACGAGCAGTACTTC. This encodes CASSRFGQSEAYEQYF.

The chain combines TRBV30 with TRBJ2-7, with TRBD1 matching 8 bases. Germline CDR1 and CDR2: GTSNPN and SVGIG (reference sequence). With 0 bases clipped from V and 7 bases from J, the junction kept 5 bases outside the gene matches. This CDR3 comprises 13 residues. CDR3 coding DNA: TGTGCCTGGAGTGTACAGGGGGGTCGGGAGCAGTACTTC. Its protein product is CAWSVQGGREQYF.

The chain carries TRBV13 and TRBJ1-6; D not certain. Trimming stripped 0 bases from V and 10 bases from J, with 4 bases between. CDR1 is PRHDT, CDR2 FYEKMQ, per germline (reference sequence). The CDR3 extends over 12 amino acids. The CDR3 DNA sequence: TGTGCCAGCAGCTTAGGGCAGTCACCCCTCCACTTT. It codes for CASSLGQSPLHF.

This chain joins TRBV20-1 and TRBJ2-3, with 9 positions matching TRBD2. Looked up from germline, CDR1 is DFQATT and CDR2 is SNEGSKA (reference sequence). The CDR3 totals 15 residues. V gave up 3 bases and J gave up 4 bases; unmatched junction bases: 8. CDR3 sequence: CSASRRGGPADTQYF. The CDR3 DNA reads TGCAGTGCTAGTCGGCGGGGGGGTCCCGCAGATACGCAGTATTTT.

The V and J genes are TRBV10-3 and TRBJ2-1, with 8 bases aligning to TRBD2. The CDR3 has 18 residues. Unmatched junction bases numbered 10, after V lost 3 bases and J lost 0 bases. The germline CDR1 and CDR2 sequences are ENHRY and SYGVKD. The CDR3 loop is CAISEGGGQTSSYNEQFF. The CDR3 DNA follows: TGTGCCATCAGTGAAGGCGGGGGGCAAACAAGCTCCTACAATGAGCAGTTCTTC.

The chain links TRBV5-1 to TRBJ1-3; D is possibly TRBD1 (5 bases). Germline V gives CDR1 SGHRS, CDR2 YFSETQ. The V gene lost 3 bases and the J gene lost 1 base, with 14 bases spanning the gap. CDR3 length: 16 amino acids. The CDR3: CASSWGTGRSGNTIYF. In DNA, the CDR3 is TGCGCCAGCAGCTGGGGGACTGGGAGATCTGGAAACACCATATATTTT.

Written as DNA, the CDR3 is TGTGCCAGCAGCACCCAGGCCACCGTGGGCTACACCTTC. As protein: CASSTQATVGYTF. The chain employs TRBV3-1 (or the pseudogene TRBV3-2) and TRBJ1-2; D remains ambiguous. V shed 5 bases and J shed 8 bases, with 15 bases lying between them. The germline gives CDR1 LGHDT, CDR2 YNNKEL (reference sequence). The CDR3 extends over 13 amino acids.

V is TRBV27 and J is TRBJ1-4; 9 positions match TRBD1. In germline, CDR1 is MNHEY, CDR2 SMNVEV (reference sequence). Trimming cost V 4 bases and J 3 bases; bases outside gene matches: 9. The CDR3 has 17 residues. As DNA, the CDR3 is TGTGCCAGCAGTTACACAGGGGGCAGGGTAGCTAATGAAAAACTGTTTTTT. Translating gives CASSYTGGRVANEKLFF. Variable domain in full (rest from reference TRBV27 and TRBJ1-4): EAQVTQNPRYLITVTGKKLTVTCSQNMNHEYMSWYRQDPGLGLRQIYYSMNVEVTDKGDVPEGYKVSRKEKRNFPLILESPSPNQTSLYFCASSYTGGRVANEKLFFGSGTQLSVL.

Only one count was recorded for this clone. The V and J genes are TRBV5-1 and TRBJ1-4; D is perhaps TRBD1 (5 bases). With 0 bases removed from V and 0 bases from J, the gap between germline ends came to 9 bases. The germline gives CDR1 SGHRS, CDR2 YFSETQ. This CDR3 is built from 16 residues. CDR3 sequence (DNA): TGCGCCAGCAGCTTGGATGGGGCGGCAACTAATGAAAAACTGTTTTTT. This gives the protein CASSLDGAATNEKLFF.

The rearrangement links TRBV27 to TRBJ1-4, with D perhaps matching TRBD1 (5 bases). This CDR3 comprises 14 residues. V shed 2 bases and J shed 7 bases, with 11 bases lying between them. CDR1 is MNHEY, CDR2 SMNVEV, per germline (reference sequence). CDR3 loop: CASSLRGGGEKLFF. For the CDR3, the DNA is TGTGCCAGCAGTTTACGCGGGGGTGGTGAAAAACTGTTTTTT.

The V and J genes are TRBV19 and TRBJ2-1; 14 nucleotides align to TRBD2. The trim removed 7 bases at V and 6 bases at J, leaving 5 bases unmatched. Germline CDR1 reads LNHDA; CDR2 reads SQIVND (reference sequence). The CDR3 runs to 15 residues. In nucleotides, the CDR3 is TGTGCCAGTAAGAGACTAGCGGGGGGGCTCAATGAGCAGTTCTTC. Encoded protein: CASKRLAGGLNEQFF.

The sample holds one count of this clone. This CDR3 is CASSLESGGFTEAFF. The CDR3 DNA is TGCGCCAGCAGCTTGGAATCTGGGGGCTTCACTGAAGCTTTCTTT. The rearrangement uses TRBV5-1 and TRBJ1-1; possible D gene TRBD1, 6 bases. V was clipped by 0 bases and J by 4 bases, with 13 bases between them. The CDR3 totals 15 residues. Germline values: CDR1 SGHRS, CDR2 YFSETQ.

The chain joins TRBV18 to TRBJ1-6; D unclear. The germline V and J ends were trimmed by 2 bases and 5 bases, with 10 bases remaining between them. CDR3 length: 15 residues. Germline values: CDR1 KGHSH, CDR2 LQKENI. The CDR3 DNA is TGTGCCAGCTCACCAGGACTCGTCGATAATTCACCCCTCCACTTT. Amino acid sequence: CASSPGLVDNSPLHF. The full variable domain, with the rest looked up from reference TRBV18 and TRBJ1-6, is NAGVMQNPRHLVRRRGQEARLRCSPMKGHSHVYWYRQLPEEGLKFMVYLQKENIIDESGMPKERFSAEFPKEGPSILRIQQVVRGDSAAYFCASSPGLVDNSPLHFGNGTRLTVT.

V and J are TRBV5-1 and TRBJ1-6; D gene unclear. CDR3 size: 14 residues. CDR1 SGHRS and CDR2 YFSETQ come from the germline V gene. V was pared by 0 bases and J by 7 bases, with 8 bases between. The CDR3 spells CASSLGAGNSPLHF. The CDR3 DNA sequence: TGCGCCAGCAGCTTGGGGGCGGGCAATTCACCCCTCCACTTT. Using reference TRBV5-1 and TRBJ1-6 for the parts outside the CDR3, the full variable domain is KAGVTQTPRYLIKTRGQQVTLSCSPISGHRSVSWYQQTPGQGLQFLFEYFSETQRNKGNFPGRFSGRQFSNSRSEMNVSTLELGDSALYLCASSLGAGNSPLHFGNGTRLTVT.

CDR3 loop: CASSQRRGTGELFF. The CDR3 bases are TGTGCCAGCAGCCAAAGGAGGGGAACCGGGGAGCTGTTTTTT. The J gene is TRBJ2-2, the V gene TRBV3-1 (or the pseudogene TRBV3-2); tentative D call: TRBD2 (6 bases). The germline V gene encodes CDR1 LGHDT and CDR2 YNNKEL (reference sequence). The CDR3 has 14 amino acids. With 2 bases removed from V and 5 bases from J, the gap between germline ends came to 9 bases.

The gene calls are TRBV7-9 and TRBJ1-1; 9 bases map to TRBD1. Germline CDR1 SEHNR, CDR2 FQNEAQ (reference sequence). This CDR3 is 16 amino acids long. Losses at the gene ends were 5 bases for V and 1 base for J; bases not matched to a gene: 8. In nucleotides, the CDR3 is TGTGCCAGCAGCGACTACAGGGGGCAAAGGAACACTGAAGCTTTCTTT. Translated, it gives CASSDYRGQRNTEAFF.

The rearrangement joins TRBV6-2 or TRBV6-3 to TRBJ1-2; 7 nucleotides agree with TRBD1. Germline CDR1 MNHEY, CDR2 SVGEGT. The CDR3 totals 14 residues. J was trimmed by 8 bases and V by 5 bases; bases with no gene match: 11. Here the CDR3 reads CASSAMTGRGGYTF. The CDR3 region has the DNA TGTGCCAGCAGTGCCATGACAGGGCGGGGAGGCTACACCTTC.

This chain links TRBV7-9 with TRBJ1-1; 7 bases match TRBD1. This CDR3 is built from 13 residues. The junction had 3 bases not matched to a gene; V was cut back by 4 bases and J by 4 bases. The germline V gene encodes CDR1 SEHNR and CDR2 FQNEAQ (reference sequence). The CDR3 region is CASSSTGFTEAFF. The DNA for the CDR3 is TGTGCCAGCAGCTCGACAGGGTTCACTGAAGCTTTCTTT.

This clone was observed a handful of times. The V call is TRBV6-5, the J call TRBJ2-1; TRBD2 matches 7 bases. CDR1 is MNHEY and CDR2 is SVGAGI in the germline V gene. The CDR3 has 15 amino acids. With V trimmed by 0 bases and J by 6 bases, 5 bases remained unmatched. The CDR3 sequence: CASSYSILASNEQFF. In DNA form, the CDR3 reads TGTGCCAGCAGTTACTCCATACTAGCGAGCAATGAGCAGTTCTTC.

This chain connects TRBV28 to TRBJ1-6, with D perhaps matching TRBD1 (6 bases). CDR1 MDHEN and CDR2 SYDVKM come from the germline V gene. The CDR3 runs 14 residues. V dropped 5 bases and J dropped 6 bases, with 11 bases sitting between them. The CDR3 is CASSPGQTNSPLHF. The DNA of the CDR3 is TGTGCCAGCAGTCCGGGACAAACTAATTCACCCCTCCACTTT.